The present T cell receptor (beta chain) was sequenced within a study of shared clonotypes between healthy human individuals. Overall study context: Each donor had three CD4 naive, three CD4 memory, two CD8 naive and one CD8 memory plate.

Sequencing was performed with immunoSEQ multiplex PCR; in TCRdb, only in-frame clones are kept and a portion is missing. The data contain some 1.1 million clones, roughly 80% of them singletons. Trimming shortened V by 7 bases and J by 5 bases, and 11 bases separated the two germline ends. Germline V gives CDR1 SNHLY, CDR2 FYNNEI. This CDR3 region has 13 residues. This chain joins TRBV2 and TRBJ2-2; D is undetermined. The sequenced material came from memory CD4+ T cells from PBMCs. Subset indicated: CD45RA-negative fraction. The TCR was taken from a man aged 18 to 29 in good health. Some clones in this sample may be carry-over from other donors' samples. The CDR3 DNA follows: TGTGCCAGCAATCGAGCGTCAACCGGGGAGCTGTTTTTT. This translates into CASNRASTGELFF.